This TCR beta chain was recovered during a study of blood T cells in healthy people across ages. The CDR3 is 13 amino acids. The germline V gene encodes CDR1 SGHTA and CDR2 FQGNSA. The germline V and J ends were trimmed by 6 bases and 2 bases, with 9 bases remaining between them. PCR was performed a second time for roughly 7 to 11 cycles using a sample-barcoded 5' primer and a J-beta primer mix. TCRdb ran MiXCR on the 5' RACE reads and lists one entry per CDR3 protein. The profile shows 450,000 to 700,000 distinct CDR3 sequences, about 25% of them singletons. The receptor was derived from a woman between 65 and 79 years old in good health. Material for sequencing was blood. The chain links TRBV7-2 to TRBJ2-3; D perhaps matches TRBD2 (5 bases). The CDR3 DNA reads as TGTGCCAGCAGTTCGCGGGTCACAGATACGCAGTATTTT. This translates into CASSSRVTDTQYF.